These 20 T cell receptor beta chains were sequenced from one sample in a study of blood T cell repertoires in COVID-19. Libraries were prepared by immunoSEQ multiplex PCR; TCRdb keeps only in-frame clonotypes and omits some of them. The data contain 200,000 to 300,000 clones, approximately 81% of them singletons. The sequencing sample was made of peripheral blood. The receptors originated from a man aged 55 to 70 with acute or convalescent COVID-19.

In DNA form, the CDR3 reads TGTGCCAGCAGTCCCTCCCCAGGTACGCAGTATTTT. The encoded protein is CASSPSPGTQYF. The gene calls are TRBV28 and TRBJ2-3; the D is unclear. V dropped 5 bases and J dropped 8 bases, with 11 bases sitting between them. The germline CDR1 and CDR2 sequences are MDHEN and SYDVKM. This CDR3 has 12 residues.

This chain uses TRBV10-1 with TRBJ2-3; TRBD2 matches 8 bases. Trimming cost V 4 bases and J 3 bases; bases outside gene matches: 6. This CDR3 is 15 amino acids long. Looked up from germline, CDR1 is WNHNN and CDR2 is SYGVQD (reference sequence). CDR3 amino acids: CASSGTGGRTDTQYF. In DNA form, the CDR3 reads TGCGCCAGCAGTGGGACGGGGGGGCGAACAGATACGCAGTATTTT.

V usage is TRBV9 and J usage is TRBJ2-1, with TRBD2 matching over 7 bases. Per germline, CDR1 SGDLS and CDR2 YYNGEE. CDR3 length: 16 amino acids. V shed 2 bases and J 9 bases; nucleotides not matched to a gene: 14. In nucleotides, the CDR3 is TGTGCCAGCAGCGTTAGTGGGAGGGCCCGATTGACTGAGCAGTTCTTC. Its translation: CASSVSGRARLTEQFF.

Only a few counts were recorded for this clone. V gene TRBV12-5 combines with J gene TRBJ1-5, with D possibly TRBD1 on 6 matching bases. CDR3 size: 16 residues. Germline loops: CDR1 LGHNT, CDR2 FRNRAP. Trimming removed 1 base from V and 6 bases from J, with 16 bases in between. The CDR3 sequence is CASGLGGLGAGQPQHF. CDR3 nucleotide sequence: TGTGCTAGTGGTTTGGGAGGATTGGGGGCCGGTCAGCCCCAGCATTTT.

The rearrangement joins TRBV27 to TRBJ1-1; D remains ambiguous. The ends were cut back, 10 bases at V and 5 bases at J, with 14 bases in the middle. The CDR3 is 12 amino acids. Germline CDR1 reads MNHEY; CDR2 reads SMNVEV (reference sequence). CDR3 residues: CATRGGGTEAFF. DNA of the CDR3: TGTGCCACCCGCGGAGGAGGGACTGAAGCTTTCTTT.

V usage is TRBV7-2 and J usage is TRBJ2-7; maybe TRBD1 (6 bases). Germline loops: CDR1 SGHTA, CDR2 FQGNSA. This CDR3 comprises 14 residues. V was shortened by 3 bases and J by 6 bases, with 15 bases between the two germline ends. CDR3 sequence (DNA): TGTGCCAGCAGCTTTCAGGGGTATCAGGGCGAGCAGTACTTC. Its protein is CASSFQGYQGEQYF.

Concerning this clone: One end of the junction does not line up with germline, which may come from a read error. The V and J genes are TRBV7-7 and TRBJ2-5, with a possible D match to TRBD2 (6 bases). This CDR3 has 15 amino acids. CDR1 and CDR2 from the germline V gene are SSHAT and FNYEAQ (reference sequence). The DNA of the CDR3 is TGTGCTAGCAGCCCGAGACTAGACAGCCAAGAGACCCAGTACTTC. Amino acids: CASSPRLDSQETQYF.

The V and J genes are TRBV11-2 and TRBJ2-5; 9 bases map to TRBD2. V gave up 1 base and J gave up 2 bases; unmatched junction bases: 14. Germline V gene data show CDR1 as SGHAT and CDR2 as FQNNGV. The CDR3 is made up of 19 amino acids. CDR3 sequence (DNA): TGTGCCAGCAGCTTAGGCGGGAGGGCCTACACGTGGTGGCAAGAGACCCAGTACTTC. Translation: CASSLGGRAYTWWQETQYF.

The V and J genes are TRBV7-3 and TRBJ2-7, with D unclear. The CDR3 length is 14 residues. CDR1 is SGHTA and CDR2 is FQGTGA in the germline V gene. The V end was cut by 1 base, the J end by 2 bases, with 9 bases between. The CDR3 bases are TGTGCCAGCAGCTTAAACAACCCCCCCTACGAGCAGTACTTC. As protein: CASSLNNPPYEQYF.

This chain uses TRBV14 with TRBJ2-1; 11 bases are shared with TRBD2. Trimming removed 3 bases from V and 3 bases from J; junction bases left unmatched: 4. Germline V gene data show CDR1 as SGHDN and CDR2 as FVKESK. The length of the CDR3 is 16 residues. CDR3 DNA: TGTGCCAGCAGCCAGGCTCTAGCGGGGGGCTACAATGAGCAGTTCTTC. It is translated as CASSQALAGGYNEQFF.

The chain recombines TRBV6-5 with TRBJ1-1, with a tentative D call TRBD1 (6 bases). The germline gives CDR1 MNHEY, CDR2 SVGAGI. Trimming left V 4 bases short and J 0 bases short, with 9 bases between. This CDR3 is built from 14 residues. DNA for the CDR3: TGTGCCAGCAGTTGGGGGACATTGAACACTGAAGCTTTCTTT. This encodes CASSWGTLNTEAFF.

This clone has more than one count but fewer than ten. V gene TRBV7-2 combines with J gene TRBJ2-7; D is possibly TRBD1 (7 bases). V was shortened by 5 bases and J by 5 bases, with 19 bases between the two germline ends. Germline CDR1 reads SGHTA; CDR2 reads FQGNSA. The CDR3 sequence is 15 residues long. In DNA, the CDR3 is TGTGCCAGCAGCCCCCACGCCAGGGGGGCAAACGAGCAGTACTTC. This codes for CASSPHARGANEQYF.

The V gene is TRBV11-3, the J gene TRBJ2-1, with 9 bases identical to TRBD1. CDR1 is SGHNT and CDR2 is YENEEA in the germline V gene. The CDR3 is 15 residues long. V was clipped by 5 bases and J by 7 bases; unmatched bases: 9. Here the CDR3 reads CASSNRDRDGNEQFF. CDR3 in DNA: TGTGCCAGCAGCAACCGGGACAGGGATGGGAATGAGCAGTTCTTC.

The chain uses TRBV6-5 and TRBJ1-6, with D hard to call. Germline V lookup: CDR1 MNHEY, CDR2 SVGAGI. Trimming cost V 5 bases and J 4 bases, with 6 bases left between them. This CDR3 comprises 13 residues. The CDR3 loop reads CASSTSYNSPLHF. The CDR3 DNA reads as TGTGCCAGCAGTACCAGTTATAATTCACCCCTCCACTTT.

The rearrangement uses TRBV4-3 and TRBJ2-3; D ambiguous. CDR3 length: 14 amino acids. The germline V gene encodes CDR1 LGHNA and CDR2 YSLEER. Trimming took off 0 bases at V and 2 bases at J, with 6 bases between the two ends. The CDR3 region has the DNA TGCGCCAGCAGCCAAGATCAAAACACAGATACGCAGTATTTT. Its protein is CASSQDQNTDTQYF.

The CDR3: CASSLEPGNQPQHF. In DNA, the CDR3 is TGTGCCAGCAGCTTAGAGCCGGGCAATCAGCCCCAGCATTTT. J is TRBJ1-5 and V is TRBV7-2, with D hard to call. Germline V gene data show CDR1 as SGHTA and CDR2 as FQGNSA. The CDR3 runs to 14 residues. V gave up 1 base and J gave up 2 bases, with 6 bases separating them.

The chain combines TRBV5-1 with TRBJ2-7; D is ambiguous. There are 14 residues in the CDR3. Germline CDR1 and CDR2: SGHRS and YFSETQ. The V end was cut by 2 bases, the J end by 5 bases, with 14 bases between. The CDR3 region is CASSLGDTSHEQYF. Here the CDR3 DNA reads TGCGCCAGCAGCTTAGGTGACACTTCCCACGAGCAGTACTTC.

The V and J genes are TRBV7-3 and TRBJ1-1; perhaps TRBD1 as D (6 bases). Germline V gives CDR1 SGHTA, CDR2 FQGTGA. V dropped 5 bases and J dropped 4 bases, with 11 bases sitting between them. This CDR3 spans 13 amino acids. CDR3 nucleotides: TGTGCCAGCAGCCCCCAGACAGGCACTGAAGCTTTCTTT. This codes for CASSPQTGTEAFF.

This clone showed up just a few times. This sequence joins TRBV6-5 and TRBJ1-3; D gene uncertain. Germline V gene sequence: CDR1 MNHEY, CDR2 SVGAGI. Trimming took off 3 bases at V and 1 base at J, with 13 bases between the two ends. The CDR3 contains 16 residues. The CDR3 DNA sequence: TGTGCCAGCAGTTATCGCGGGGATTTATCTGGAAACACCATATATTTT. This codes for CASSYRGDLSGNTIYF.

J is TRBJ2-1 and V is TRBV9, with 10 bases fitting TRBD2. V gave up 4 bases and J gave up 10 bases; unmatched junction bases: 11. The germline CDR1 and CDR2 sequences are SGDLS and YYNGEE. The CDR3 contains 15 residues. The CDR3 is CASSPQRGGHWEQFF. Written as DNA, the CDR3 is TGTGCCAGCAGCCCCCAGCGGGGGGGCCATTGGGAGCAGTTCTTC.